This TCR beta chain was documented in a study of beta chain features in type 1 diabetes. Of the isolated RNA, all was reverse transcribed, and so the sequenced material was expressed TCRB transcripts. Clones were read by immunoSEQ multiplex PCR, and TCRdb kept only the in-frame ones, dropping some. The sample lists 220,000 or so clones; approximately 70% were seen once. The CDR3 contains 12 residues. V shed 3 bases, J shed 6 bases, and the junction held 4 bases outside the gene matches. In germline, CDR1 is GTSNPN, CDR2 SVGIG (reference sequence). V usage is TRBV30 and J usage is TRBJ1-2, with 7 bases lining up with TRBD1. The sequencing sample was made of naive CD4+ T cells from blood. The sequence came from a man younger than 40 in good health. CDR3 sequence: CAWRLQGHGYTF. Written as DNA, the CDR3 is TGTGCCTGGAGATTACAGGGGCATGGCTACACCTTC.